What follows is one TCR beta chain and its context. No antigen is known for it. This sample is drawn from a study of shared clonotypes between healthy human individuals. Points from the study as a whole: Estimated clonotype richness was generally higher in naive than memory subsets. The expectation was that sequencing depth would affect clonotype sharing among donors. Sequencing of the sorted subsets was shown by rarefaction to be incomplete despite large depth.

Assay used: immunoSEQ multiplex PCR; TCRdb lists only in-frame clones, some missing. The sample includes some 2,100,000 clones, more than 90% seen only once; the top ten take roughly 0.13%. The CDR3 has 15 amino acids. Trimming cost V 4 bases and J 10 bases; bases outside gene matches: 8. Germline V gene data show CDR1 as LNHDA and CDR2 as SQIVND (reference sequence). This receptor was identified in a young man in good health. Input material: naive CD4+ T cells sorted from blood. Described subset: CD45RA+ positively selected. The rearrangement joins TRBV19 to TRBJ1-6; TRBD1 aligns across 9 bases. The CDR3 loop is CASSTTGQGKSPLHF. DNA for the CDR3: TGTGCCAGTAGTACCACGGGACAGGGTAAATCACCCCTCCACTTT.